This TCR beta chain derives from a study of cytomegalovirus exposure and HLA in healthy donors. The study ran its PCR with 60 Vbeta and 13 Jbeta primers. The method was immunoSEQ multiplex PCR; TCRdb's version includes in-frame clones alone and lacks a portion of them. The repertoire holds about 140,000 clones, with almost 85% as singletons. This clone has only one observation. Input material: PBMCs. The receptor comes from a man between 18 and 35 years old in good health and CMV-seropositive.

Written as DNA, the CDR3 is TGTGCCAGCAGTGCCGCGACAGGGGGGGTCGCTGAAGCTTTCTTT. Amino acids: CASSAATGGVAEAFF. This rearrangement joins TRBV6-4 to TRBJ1-1, with 9 bases fitting TRBD1. The length of the CDR3 is 15 residues. Trimming cost V 4 bases and J 6 bases; bases outside gene matches: 9. The V gene's germline CDR1 is MRHNA and CDR2 SNTAGT.